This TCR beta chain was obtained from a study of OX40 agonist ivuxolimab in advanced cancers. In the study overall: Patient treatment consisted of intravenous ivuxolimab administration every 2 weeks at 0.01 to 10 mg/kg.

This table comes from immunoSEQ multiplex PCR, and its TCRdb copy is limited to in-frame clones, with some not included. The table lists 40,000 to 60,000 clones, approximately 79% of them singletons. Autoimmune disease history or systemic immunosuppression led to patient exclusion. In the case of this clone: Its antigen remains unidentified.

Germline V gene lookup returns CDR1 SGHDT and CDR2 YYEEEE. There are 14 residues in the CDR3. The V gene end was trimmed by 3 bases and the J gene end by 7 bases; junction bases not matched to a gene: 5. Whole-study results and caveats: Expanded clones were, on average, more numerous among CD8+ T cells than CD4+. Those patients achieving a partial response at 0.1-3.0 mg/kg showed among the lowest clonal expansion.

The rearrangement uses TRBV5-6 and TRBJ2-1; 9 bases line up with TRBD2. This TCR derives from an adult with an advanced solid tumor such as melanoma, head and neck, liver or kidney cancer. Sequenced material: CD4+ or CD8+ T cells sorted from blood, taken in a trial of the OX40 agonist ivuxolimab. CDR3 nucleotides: TGTGCCAGCAGCTCGATAGCGGGAGAGAATGAGCAGTTCTTC. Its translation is CASSSIAGENEQFF.